The TCR beta chain described here comes from a study of blood T cell repertoires in COVID-19. Study details: There were acute and convalescent COVID-19 samples, and they came from the United States, Italy and Spain. Nucleic acid was either cDNA or gDNA, and it came from T cells, B-cell-depleted T cells, or PBMCs.

J lost 6 bases, V lost 4 bases, and 8 bases had no gene match. The CDR3 is 15 amino acids. From germline, CDR1 is MNHEY and CDR2 SMNVEV (reference sequence). Original analysis: Estimation of nucleated cell counts relied on the amplification of reference gene primers. Assay used: immunoSEQ multiplex PCR; TCRdb lists only in-frame clones, some missing. V, J and clone size were drawn from that table, and D and trimming were deduced from the DNA. The table shows some 150,000 clones, with approximately 78% occurring only once. This chain links TRBV27 with TRBJ2-2, with TRBD2 identical over 7 bases. This TCR came from an elderly man with acute or convalescent COVID-19. Sequenced input: peripheral blood. The CDR3 DNA reads TGTGCCAGCAGTTCCACGGGGGGTTGGGCCGGGGAGCTGTTTTTT. The encoded protein is CASSSTGGWAGELFF.